The clone carrying this TCR beta chain was counted ten times or more. Its antigen is not identified. CDR3 length equals 14 residues. V lost 4 bases and J lost 3; bases outside the gene matches: 0. Germline values: CDR1 SGHRS, CDR2 YFSETQ. This sample is part of a study of T-cell reconstitution after alpha-beta-depleted transplantation in children. Study-level results: By one year post-transplant, T-cell counts and diversity largely arose from T cells that were newly produced. Recipient T cells and thymic progenitors that survived gave rise to the high TCRbeta diversity observed at day 60 in some patients. Reportedly, alpha-beta T cells present about two months post-transplant originated from several hundred expanded clones of graft origin.

TCRbeta library construction was performed incorporating unique molecular identifiers. TCRdb re-called the PCR reads through MiXCR, storing one row per CDR3 protein. This sample has almost 600,000 distinct CDR3 sequences, with 27% found just once. Sequenced material: PBMCs, taken before TCRalphabeta/CD19-depleted stem cell transplant. The sequence was collected from a boy in the first two years of life with Wiskott-Aldrich syndrome, due to receive a stem cell transplant. V and J are TRBV5-1 and TRBJ2-7; 14 bases map to TRBD2. The DNA of the CDR3 is TGCGCCAGCAGCGGGACTAGCGGGAGCTACGAGCAGTACTTC. It codes for CASSGTSGSYEQYF.